The rows below give T cell receptor beta chains drawn from one sample of a study of vaccination and CD4 T cells after COVID-19. No cognate antigen is known for these TCRs. TCRdb re-called the PCR reads with MiXCR, one entry per CDR3 protein. The sample has 15,000 to 20,000 distinct CDR3 sequences; less than 60% are singletons. Sequencing was carried out using CD4+ T cells from blood, cultured in vitro. The receptor source for this set is a human donor who had recovered from COVID-19. CDR3s include the opening cysteine and the closing phenylalanine or tryptophan. Fields, in order: J gene, D gene, clone size, V gene, CDR3 DNA, CDR3 protein. A D gene is named only where the DNA matches it firmly. Clone size is stated in some rows and not others, as once, few, many or a class when expanded.

j_call: TRBJ1-2
d_call: NA
clone_size: few
v_call: TRBV6-5
cdr3_nt: TGTGCCAGCAGTTACAGGCATGGCTACACCTTC
cdr3_aa: CASSYRHGYTF

j_call: TRBJ1-1
d_call: NA
clone_size: NA
v_call: TRBV27
cdr3_nt: TGTGCCAGCGGCTCCTATGGACGTTTCGCTGAAGCTTTCTTT
cdr3_aa: CASGSYGRFAEAFF

j_call: TRBJ2-5
d_call: NA
clone_size: few
v_call: TRBV19
cdr3_nt: TGTGCCAGTAGGGAATACCTTGGTTCGGAGACCCAGTACTTC
cdr3_aa: CASREYLGSETQYF

j_call: TRBJ2-5
d_call: NA
clone_size: medium-sized
v_call: TRBV7-2
cdr3_nt: TGTGCCAGCAGCTTAGGATCGCGATCAGGCCAAGAGACCCAGTACTTC
cdr3_aa: CASSLGSRSGQETQYF

j_call: TRBJ1-2
d_call: NA
clone_size: NA
v_call: TRBV27
cdr3_nt: TGTGCCAGCAGGTTTAGTGGGCAGCCCTATGGCTACACCTTC
cdr3_aa: CASRFSGQPYGYTF

j_call: TRBJ2-3
d_call: NA
clone_size: NA
v_call: TRBV7-6
cdr3_nt: TGTGCCAGCAGCTCCACAGGGAGCAGCACAGATACGCAGTATTTT
cdr3_aa: CASSSTGSSTDTQYF

j_call: TRBJ1-5
d_call: NA
clone_size: NA
v_call: TRBV19
cdr3_nt: TGTGCCAGTGCCCTGCGAGCTGGGGGGGATCAGCCCCAGCATTTT
cdr3_aa: CASALRAGGDQPQHF

j_call: TRBJ1-2
d_call: NA
clone_size: NA
v_call: TRBV19
cdr3_nt: TGTGCCAGTAGTCCTCCCGGGGCAGGGCCGAGCTATGGCTACACCTTC
cdr3_aa: CASSPPGAGPSYGYTF

j_call: TRBJ1-3
d_call: TRBD1
clone_size: NA
v_call: TRBV2
cdr3_nt: TGTGCCAGCAGTGCCGACAGGGTGACCTCTGGAAACACCATATATTTT
cdr3_aa: CASSADRVTSGNTIYF

j_call: TRBJ2-1
d_call: NA
clone_size: once
v_call: TRBV7-8
cdr3_nt: TGTGCCAGCAGCTTAGTAGTCCCTCCCTACAATGAGCAGTTCTTC
cdr3_aa: CASSLVVPPYNEQFF

j_call: TRBJ2-7
d_call: NA
clone_size: NA
v_call: TRBV6-1
cdr3_nt: TGTGCCCCGACCGGACCTTTAGCGGTGCCGCCGGGACAGTACTCCTACGAGCAGTACTTC
cdr3_aa: CAPTGPLAVPPGQYSYEQYF

j_call: TRBJ1-2
d_call: NA
clone_size: NA
v_call: TRBV20-1
cdr3_nt: TGCAGTGCTGGGAAGACAGGTCCGAACTATGGCTACACCTTC
cdr3_aa: CSAGKTGPNYGYTF

j_call: TRBJ1-5
d_call: NA
clone_size: once
v_call: TRBV7-2
cdr3_nt: TGTGCCAGCAGCTCCCCCGCGGGTGGCAATCAGCCCCAGCATTTT
cdr3_aa: CASSSPAGGNQPQHF

j_call: TRBJ1-6
d_call: TRBD1
clone_size: NA
v_call: TRBV27
cdr3_nt: TGTGCCAGCAGTTTATCCGGGACAGTCTATAATTCACCCCTCCACTTT
cdr3_aa: CASSLSGTVYNSPLHF

j_call: TRBJ2-3
d_call: NA
clone_size: NA
v_call: TRBV7-2
cdr3_nt: TGTGCCAGCAGCTCCTTCAACACAGATACGCAGTATTTT
cdr3_aa: CASSSFNTDTQYF

j_call: TRBJ2-7
d_call: TRBD2
clone_size: NA
v_call: TRBV19
cdr3_nt: TGTGCCAGTAGTATAAATCCCAGCGGGAGCACCGAGCAGTACTTC
cdr3_aa: CASSINPSGSTEQYF

j_call: TRBJ2-7
d_call: TRBD2
clone_size: NA
v_call: TRBV20-1
cdr3_nt: TGCAGTGCTAGAGATCCCCTAAGGACTAGTTCATTGCAGTACTTC
cdr3_aa: CSARDPLRTSSLQYF

j_call: TRBJ1-1
d_call: TRBD1
clone_size: few
v_call: TRBV20-1
cdr3_nt: TGCAGTGCTTGTGACAGGGCCACTGAAGCTTTCTTT
cdr3_aa: CSACDRATEAFF

j_call: TRBJ1-5
d_call: NA
clone_size: few
v_call: TRBV12-3/TRBV12-4
cdr3_nt: TGTGCCAGCAGTCCTACAGGGATTGGCAATCAGCCCCAGCATTTT
cdr3_aa: CASSPTGIGNQPQHF

j_call: TRBJ1-2
d_call: TRBD1
clone_size: NA
v_call: TRBV6-1
cdr3_nt: TGTGCCAGCAGCCGAGGACAGGGGGACTACTATGGCTACACCTTC
cdr3_aa: CASSRGQGDYYGYTF

j_call: TRBJ1-1
d_call: NA
clone_size: once
v_call: TRBV6-1
cdr3_nt: TGTGCCAGCAGTCGTCGACGACTTTCTAGGATAGACACTGAAGCTTTCTTT
cdr3_aa: CASSRRRLSRIDTEAFF

j_call: TRBJ2-2
d_call: NA
clone_size: NA
v_call: TRBV5-1
cdr3_nt: TGCGCCAGCAGCTTAGGAGCTACAGGCACCGGGGAGCTGTTTTTT
cdr3_aa: CASSLGATGTGELFF

j_call: TRBJ1-1
d_call: NA
clone_size: few
v_call: TRBV23-1
cdr3_nt: TGCGCCAGCAGTCTCCTGGGGATGGGCACTGAAGCTTTCTTT
cdr3_aa: CASSLLGMGTEAFF

j_call: TRBJ1-2
d_call: NA
clone_size: NA
v_call: TRBV20-1
cdr3_nt: TGCAGTGCACCCGGGGCTGCTAACTATGGCTACACCTTC
cdr3_aa: CSAPGAANYGYTF

j_call: TRBJ2-1
d_call: NA
clone_size: NA
v_call: TRBV2
cdr3_nt: TGTGCCAGCAGTGTTCTCCCGGGGAATGAGCAGTTCTTC
cdr3_aa: CASSVLPGNEQFF

j_call: TRBJ1-2
d_call: NA
clone_size: NA
v_call: TRBV24-1
cdr3_nt: TGTGCCACCAGTGATACAGGAGGAGGGTACACCTTC
cdr3_aa: CATSDTGGGYTF

j_call: TRBJ2-1
d_call: TRBD2
clone_size: once
v_call: TRBV24-1
cdr3_nt: TGTGCCACCAGTGAAGCGGGAGAACGTTCCCATGAGCAGTTCTTC
cdr3_aa: CATSEAGERSHEQFF

j_call: TRBJ1-1
d_call: NA
clone_size: NA
v_call: TRBV2
cdr3_nt: TGTGCCACCACACGTGGCAGGGACACTGAAGCTTTCTTT
cdr3_aa: CATTRGRDTEAFF

j_call: TRBJ1-2
d_call: TRBD1
clone_size: NA
v_call: TRBV7-2
cdr3_nt: TGTGCCAGCAGCATGCAATCCGGGACAGAGTATGGCTACACCTTC
cdr3_aa: CASSMQSGTEYGYTF

j_call: TRBJ1-6
d_call: NA
clone_size: few
v_call: TRBV4-2
cdr3_nt: TGTGCCAGCAGCCAAGAGGTGGGTCCTGCACCCCTCCACTTT
cdr3_aa: CASSQEVGPAPLHF

j_call: TRBJ2-3
d_call: NA
clone_size: NA
v_call: TRBV30
cdr3_nt: TGTGCCTGGACCCACCGCCGGGATACGCAGTATTTT
cdr3_aa: CAWTHRRDTQYF

j_call: TRBJ2-3
d_call: NA
clone_size: NA
v_call: TRBV11-3
cdr3_nt: TGTGCCAGCAGCCCCCGCGGGGTTAGCACAGATACGCAGTATTTT
cdr3_aa: CASSPRGVSTDTQYF